Below are 14 T cell receptor beta chains sequenced from a single sample in a study of OX40 agonist ivuxolimab in advanced cancers. This table comes from immunoSEQ multiplex PCR, and its TCRdb copy is limited to in-frame clones, with some not included. The sample has tens of thousands of clones, around 85% seen once. This material consisted of CD4+ or CD8+ T cells sorted from blood, taken in a trial of the OX40 agonist ivuxolimab. These receptor sequences come from an adult with an advanced solid tumor such as melanoma, head and neck, liver or kidney cancer.

The chain employs TRBV6-5 and TRBJ1-4, with D possibly matching TRBD1 (6 bases). Trimming pared 6 bases from V and 8 bases from J, leaving 16 bases between. CDR3 length: 14 amino acids. Germline loops: CDR1 MNHEY, CDR2 SVGAGI. CDR3 amino acids: CASRLRGGSEKLFF. CDR3 sequence (DNA): TGTGCCAGCAGACTAAGGGGGGGGTCGGAAAAACTGTTTTTT.

The rearrangement joins TRBV6-5 to TRBJ1-1; maybe TRBD1 (5 bases). Deletions cut 2 bases from V and 4 bases from J, with 11 bases between. Germline V CDR1 and CDR2: MNHEY, SVGAGI. The CDR3 spans 14 residues. CDR3 region: CASSYRRARTEAFF. Here the CDR3 DNA reads TGTGCCAGCAGTTACCGCAGGGCCCGCACTGAAGCTTTCTTT.

The rearrangement uses TRBV19 and TRBJ2-7; 10 positions agree with TRBD2. The V and J ends lost 4 bases and 3 bases, in that order; junction bases with no gene match: 6. Germline V gene lookup returns CDR1 LNHDA and CDR2 SQIVND (reference sequence). The CDR3 consists of 15 residues. The CDR3 spells CASSTQAGGRYEQYF. CDR3 in DNA: TGTGCCAGTAGTACCCAAGCGGGAGGGCGCTACGAGCAGTACTTC.

This clone was seen a few times. The chain carries TRBV28 and TRBJ1-2; perhaps TRBD1 as D (5 bases). This CDR3 comprises 15 residues. Trimming pared 5 bases from V and 7 bases from J, leaving 20 bases between. Germline CDR1 and CDR2: MDHEN and SYDVKM. The CDR3 bases are TGTGCCAGCAGTGCCCACGGGGGGGGGAAAACTGGCTACACCTTC. Translating gives CASSAHGGGKTGYTF.

The V gene is TRBV6-6, the J gene TRBJ1-1; TRBD1 might be the D (6 bases). Germline CDR1 MNHNY, CDR2 SVGAGI (reference sequence). The CDR3 is 14 residues long. Trimming shortened V by 6 bases and J by 5 bases, and 16 bases separated the two germline ends. The CDR3 is CASSPGGYHTEAFF. In DNA form, the CDR3 reads TGTGCCAGCAGCCCTGGGGGCTATCATACTGAAGCTTTCTTT.

This chain joins TRBV5-1 and TRBJ2-1; 9 bases line up with TRBD2. There are 16 residues in the CDR3. Germline V lookup: CDR1 SGHRS, CDR2 YFSETQ. Unmatched junction bases numbered 10, after V lost 2 bases and J lost 7 bases. The CDR3 loop reads CASSFLISGRGNEQFF. In DNA, the CDR3 is TGCGCCAGCAGCTTTCTCATTAGCGGGAGAGGGAATGAGCAGTTCTTC.

The chain is built from TRBV6-5 and TRBJ1-1, with a weak D call TRBD1 (5 bases). V lost 3 bases, J lost 7 bases, and 18 bases lay in between. This CDR3 has 15 residues. The V gene's germline CDR1 is MNHEY and CDR2 SVGAGI. CDR3 nucleotides: TGTGCCAGCAGTTATTCTGGGCAGGGTGTTATTGAAGCTTTCTTT. It specifies CASSYSGQGVIEAFF.

As DNA, the CDR3 is TGTGCCAGCAGCGCGTGGACTAACTCCTACGAGCAGTACTTC. Encoded protein: CASSAWTNSYEQYF. V is TRBV14 and J is TRBJ2-7, with D perhaps matching TRBD2 (6 bases). The germline V gene has CDR1 SGHDN and CDR2 FVKESK. The V gene lost 5 bases and the J gene lost 0 bases, with 11 bases spanning the gap. The CDR3 has 14 amino acids. Full variable domain (missing parts from reference TRBV14 and TRBJ2-7): EAGVTQFPSHSVIEKGQTVTLRCDPISGHDNLYWYRRVMGKEIKFLLHFVKESKQDESGMPNNRFLAERTGGTYSTLKVQPAELEDSGVYFCASSAWTNSYEQYFGPGTRLTVT.

This sequence joins TRBV6-5 and TRBJ2-1; TRBD1 matches at 9 bases. CDR3 length: 15 amino acids. Germline values: CDR1 MNHEY, CDR2 SVGAGI. The trim removed 11 bases at V and 4 bases at J, leaving 12 bases unmatched. The CDR3 nucleotides read TGTGCCCCACGGGGGAAGGACAGGGGTTACAATGAGCAGTTCTTC. As protein: CAPRGKDRGYNEQFF.

The chain links TRBV13 to TRBJ2-5; the D gene is possibly TRBD2 (5 bases). This CDR3 is built from 12 residues. Germline CDR1 reads PRHDT; CDR2 reads FYEKMQ (reference sequence). The ends were cut back, 5 bases at V and 5 bases at J, with 9 bases in the middle. In DNA form, the CDR3 reads TGTGCCAGCAGCCCATCGGGGGAGACCCAGTACTTC. Encoded protein: CASSPSGETQYF.

This sequence joins TRBV18 and TRBJ2-3; 7 nucleotides line up with TRBD2. The CDR3 covers 15 residues. V shed 4 bases, J shed 4 bases, and the junction held 8 bases outside the gene matches. Germline CDR1 KGHSH, CDR2 LQKENI. CDR3 in amino acids: CASSLSGKGSDTQYF. The CDR3 bases are TGTGCCAGCTCACTCAGCGGGAAGGGGTCAGATACGCAGTATTTT. Supplemented by reference TRBV18 and TRBJ2-3, the full variable domain reads NAGVMQNPRHLVRRRGQEARLRCSPMKGHSHVYWYRQLPEEGLKFMVYLQKENIIDESGMPKERFSAEFPKEGPSILRIQQVVRGDSAAYFCASSLSGKGSDTQYFGPGTRLTVL.

This chain uses TRBV4-1 with TRBJ2-1, with a weak D call TRBD1 (5 bases). Between the trimmed V and J ends, which lost 2 bases and 8 bases, there was a span of 10 bases. Germline assignment: CDR1 MGHRA and CDR2 YSYEKL. The CDR3 spans 13 residues. CDR3 in amino acids: CASSQSRVDEQFF. DNA of the CDR3: TGCGCCAGCAGCCAAAGCAGGGTCGATGAGCAGTTCTTC.

The rearrangement links TRBV5-1 to TRBJ2-5; 7 positions match TRBD1. V lost 3 bases, J lost 11 bases, and 7 bases stayed unmatched. Germline V gene lookup returns CDR1 SGHRS and CDR2 YFSETQ. The CDR3 is 12 residues long. CDR3 nucleotides: TGCGCCAGCAGCTCGACAGGGTATGAGCAGTACTTC. Its translation is CASSSTGYEQYF.

By proportion, this clone is medium-sized. The chain recombines TRBV5-4 with TRBJ2-7, with 13 bases matching TRBD2. Trimming removed 4 bases from V and 1 base from J; junction bases left unmatched: 8. Germline CDR1 reads SGHNT; CDR2 reads YYREEE (reference sequence). The CDR3 totals 17 residues. CDR3 protein: CASSPFPTSGRSYEQYF. The CDR3, as DNA: TGTGCCAGCAGCCCGTTCCCGACTAGCGGGAGGTCCTACGAGCAGTACTTC.